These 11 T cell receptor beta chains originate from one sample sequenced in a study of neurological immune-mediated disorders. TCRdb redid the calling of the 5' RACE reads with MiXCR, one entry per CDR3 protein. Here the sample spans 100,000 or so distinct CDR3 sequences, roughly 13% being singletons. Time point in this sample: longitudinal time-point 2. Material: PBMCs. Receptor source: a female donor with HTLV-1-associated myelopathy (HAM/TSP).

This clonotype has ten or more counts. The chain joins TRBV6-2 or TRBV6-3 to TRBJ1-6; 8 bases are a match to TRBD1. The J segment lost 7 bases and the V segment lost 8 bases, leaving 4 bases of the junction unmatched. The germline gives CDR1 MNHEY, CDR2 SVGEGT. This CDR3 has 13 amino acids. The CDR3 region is CASYDRGNSPLHF. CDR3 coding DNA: TGTGCCAGCTATGACAGGGGAAATTCACCCCTCCACTTT.

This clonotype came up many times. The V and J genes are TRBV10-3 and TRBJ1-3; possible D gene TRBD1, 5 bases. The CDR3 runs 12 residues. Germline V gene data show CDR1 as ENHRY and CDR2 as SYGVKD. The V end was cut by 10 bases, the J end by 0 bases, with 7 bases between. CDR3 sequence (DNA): TGTGCCAACGGGGGCTCTGGAAACACCATATATTTT. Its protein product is CANGGSGNTIYF.

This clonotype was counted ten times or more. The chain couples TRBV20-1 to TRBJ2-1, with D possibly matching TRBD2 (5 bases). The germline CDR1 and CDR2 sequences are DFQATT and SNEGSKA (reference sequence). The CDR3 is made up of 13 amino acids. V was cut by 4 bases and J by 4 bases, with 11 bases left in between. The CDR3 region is CSAINGEYNEQFF. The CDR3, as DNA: TGCAGTGCTATTAACGGGGAGTACAATGAGCAGTTCTTC.

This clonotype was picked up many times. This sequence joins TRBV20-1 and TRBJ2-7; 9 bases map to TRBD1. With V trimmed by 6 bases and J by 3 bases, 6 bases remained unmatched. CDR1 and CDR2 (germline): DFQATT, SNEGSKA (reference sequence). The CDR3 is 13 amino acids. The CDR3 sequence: CSALTDRGYEQYF. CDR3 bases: TGCAGTGCGCTGACGGACAGGGGCTACGAGCAGTACTTC.

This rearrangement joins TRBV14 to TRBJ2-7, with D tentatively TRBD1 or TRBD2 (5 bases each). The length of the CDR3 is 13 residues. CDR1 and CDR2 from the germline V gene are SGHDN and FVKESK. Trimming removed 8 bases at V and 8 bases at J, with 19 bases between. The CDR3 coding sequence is TGTGCCAGCTGTCTAATGGGTTGGGACCAGCAGTACTTC. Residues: CASCLMGWDQQYF.

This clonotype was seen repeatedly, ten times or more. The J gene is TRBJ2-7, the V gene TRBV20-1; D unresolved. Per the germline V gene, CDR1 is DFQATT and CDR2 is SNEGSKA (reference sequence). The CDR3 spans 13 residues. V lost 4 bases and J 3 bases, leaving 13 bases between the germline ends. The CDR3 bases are TGCAGTGCTAAGACCCCCTGGGACTACGAGCAGTACTTC. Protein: CSAKTPWDYEQYF.

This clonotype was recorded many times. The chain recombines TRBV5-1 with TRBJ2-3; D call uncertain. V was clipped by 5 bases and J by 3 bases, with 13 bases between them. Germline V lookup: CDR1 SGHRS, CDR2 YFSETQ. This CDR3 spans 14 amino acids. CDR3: CASSMGKATDTQYF. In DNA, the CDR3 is TGCGCCAGCAGTATGGGGAAGGCGACAGATACGCAGTATTTT.

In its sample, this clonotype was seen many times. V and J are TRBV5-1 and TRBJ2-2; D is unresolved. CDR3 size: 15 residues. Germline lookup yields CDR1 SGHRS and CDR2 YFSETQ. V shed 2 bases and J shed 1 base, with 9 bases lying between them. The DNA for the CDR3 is TGCGCCAGCAGCTTAGGACGGGTGAACACCGGGGAGCTGTTTTTT. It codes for CASSLGRVNTGELFF. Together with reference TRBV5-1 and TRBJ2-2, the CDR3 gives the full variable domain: KAGVTQTPRYLIKTRGQQVTLSCSPISGHRSVSWYQQTPGQGLQFLFEYFSETQRNKGNFPGRFSGRQFSNSRSEMNVSTLELGDSALYLCASSLGRVNTGELFFGEGSRLTVL.

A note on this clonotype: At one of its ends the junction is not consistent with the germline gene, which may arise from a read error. The DNA for the CDR3 is TGTGTCAGCAGTTGGGGAAATCTGGAAAAACTGTTTTTT. It specifies CVSSWGNLEKLFF. The chain couples TRBV12-3 or TRBV12-4 to TRBJ1-4, with no clear D. The CDR3 contains 13 residues.

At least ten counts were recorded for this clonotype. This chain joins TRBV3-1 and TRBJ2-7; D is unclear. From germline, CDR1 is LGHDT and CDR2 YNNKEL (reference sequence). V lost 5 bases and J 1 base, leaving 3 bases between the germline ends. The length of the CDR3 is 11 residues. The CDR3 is CASSGSYEQYF. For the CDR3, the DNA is TGTGCCAGCAGCGGATCCTACGAGCAGTACTTC.

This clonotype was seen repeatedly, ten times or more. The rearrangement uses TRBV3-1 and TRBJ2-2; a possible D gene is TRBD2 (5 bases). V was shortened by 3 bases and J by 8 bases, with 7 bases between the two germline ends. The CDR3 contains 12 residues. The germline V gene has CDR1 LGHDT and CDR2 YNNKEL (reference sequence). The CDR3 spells CASSHLAGELFF. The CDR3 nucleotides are TGTGCCAGCAGCCACTTAGCGGGGGAGCTGTTTTTT.